A selection of T cell receptor beta chains follows, all from one sample in a study of cytomegalovirus exposure and HLA in healthy donors. Sequenced by immunoSEQ multiplex PCR; TCRdb stores in-frame clones only, minus some. The record lists 70,000 to 85,000 clones, of which the ten most abundant hold 7.5%. Sequenced sample: PBMCs. The receptors were sampled from a female donor in good health and CMV-seropositive. Both conserved end residues are part of each CDR3. A D gene is named only where the DNA matches it firmly.

CDR3nt	CDR3aa	v_gene	j_gene	d_gene
TGTGCCAGCAGCTCCCGGACAGGGGATAGTTCGGATGAAAAACTGTTTTTT	CASSSRTGDSSDEKLFF	TRBV7-2	TRBJ1-4	TRBD1
TGCGCCAGCAGCCAATCCCCCGGGGCGGGAGGGGCAGATACGCAGTATTTT	CASSQSPGAGGADTQYF	TRBV4-3	TRBJ2-3	TRBD2
TGTGCCAGCAGCCTAGCGTATCCAGATACGCAGTATTTT	CASSLAYPDTQYF	TRBV9	TRBJ2-3	-
TGTGCCAGCAGCTTAGAGGGGGCCTCCTACGAGCAGTACTTC	CASSLEGASYEQYF	TRBV11-3	TRBJ2-7	-
TGCGCCAGCAGCCAAGATGGGGGGGGAAGCACAGATACGCAGTATTTT	CASSQDGGGSTDTQYF	TRBV4-3	TRBJ2-3	TRBD2
TGTGCCTGGAGTGTACCCCCGGGACAGGGACGTTACGAGCAGTACTTC	CAWSVPPGQGRYEQYF	TRBV30	TRBJ2-7	TRBD1
TGTGCCAGCAGCCTTGACGACAGGGGCAACTATGGCTACACCTTC	CASSLDDRGNYGYTF	TRBV7-8	TRBJ1-2	TRBD1
TGTGCCAGCTCACCACCGGGGGCAAGGTCCTACGAGCAGTACTTC	CASSPPGARSYEQYF	TRBV18	TRBJ2-7	-
TGTGCCAGCAGTAGCCGGCAGGTAAGCTCCTACGAGCAGTACTTC	CASSSRQVSSYEQYF	TRBV28	TRBJ2-7	-
TGTGCCAGCAGTGAATCACCTAGCCTTGGCTACACCTTC	CASSESPSLGYTF	TRBV6-1	TRBJ1-2	-
TGTGCCAGCAGCTTAGGGGGTTCCACCGGGACTACCACCACCTACGAGCAGTACTTC	CASSLGGSTGTTTTYEQYF	TRBV7-2	TRBJ2-7	TRBD2
TGTGCCAGCAGCTTCGTAACAGGGAACACTGAAGCTTTCTTT	CASSFVTGNTEAFF	TRBV11-2	TRBJ1-1	-
TGTGCCAGCAGCCTCCTCGCGGGGAAACCATCCTACGAGCAGTACTTC	CASSLLAGKPSYEQYF	TRBV14	TRBJ2-7	-
TGCAGCGTTGAAGATCAAGAGGGGGCGAGTGGCTACACCTTC	CSVEDQEGASGYTF	TRBV29-1	TRBJ1-2	TRBD1
TGCGCCAGCAGTGAGTCGGGTATTCGGCGGGAGGGCCTTTGTGAGCAGTTCTTC	CASSESGIRREGLCEQFF	TRBV10-1	TRBJ2-1	TRBD2
TGCGCCAGCAGCCAAGGGGACAGGGGCTACAATGAGCAGTTCTTC	CASSQGDRGYNEQFF	TRBV4-3	TRBJ2-1	TRBD1